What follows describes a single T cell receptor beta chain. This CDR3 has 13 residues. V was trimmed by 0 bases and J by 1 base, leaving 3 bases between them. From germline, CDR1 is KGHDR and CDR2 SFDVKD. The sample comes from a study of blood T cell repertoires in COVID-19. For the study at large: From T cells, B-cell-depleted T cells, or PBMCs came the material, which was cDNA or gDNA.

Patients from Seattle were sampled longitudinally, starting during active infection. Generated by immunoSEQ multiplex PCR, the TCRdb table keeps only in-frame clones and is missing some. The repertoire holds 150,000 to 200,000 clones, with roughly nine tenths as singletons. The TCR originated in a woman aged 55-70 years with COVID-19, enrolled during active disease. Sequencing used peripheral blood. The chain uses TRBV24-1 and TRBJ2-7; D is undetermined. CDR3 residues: CATSDLASYEQYF. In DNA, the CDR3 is TGTGCCACCAGTGATTTGGCGTCCTACGAGCAGTACTTC.